The 28 T cell receptor beta chains reported below all come from one sample, sequenced in a study of T cell clonality in common variable immunodeficiency. This table comes from immunoSEQ multiplex PCR, and its TCRdb copy is limited to in-frame clones, with some not included. The counts give some 52,000 clones, none of them seen only once; approximately 3.6% is held by the top ten. The source material was peripheral blood mononuclear cells. Source of these receptors: a person aged 18 to 70 in good health.

This clone was counted ten times or more. The CDR3 end lies 3 residues beyond the end of the read and is filled in from the germline J gene. The chain links TRBV20-1 to TRBJ1-4; TRBD1 agrees at 10 bases. Looked up from germline, CDR1 is DFQATT and CDR2 is SNEGSKA (reference sequence). The junction had 2 bases not matched to a gene; V was cut back by 2 bases and J by 5 bases. This CDR3 region has 14 residues. The sequenced part of the CDR3 DNA is TGCAGTGCTAGACCGGGACAGGGGAATGAAAAA. Encoded protein: CSARPGQGNEK. From start to end, the CDR3 is CSARPGQGNEKLFF.

This clone was detected only a few times. At one end the junction does not follow the germline gene, possibly because of a read error. The CDR3 loop is CASSLDGTVDGELFF. The part of the CDR3 DNA that was read is TGTGCTAGCAGCTTAGATGGGACAGTGGACGGGGAG. The rearrangement uses TRBV7-7 and TRBJ2-2; 7 bases align to TRBD1. Read data end 3 residues before the CDR3 end; the end is taken from the germline J gene. Germline CDR1 is SSHAT and CDR2 is FNYEAQ (reference sequence). The CDR3 is made up of 15 amino acids.

This clone was seen more than once but under ten times. The read stops 3 residues short of the end of the CDR3; the missing end is completed from the germline J gene. The V gene is TRBV5-1, the J gene TRBJ2-3, with 9 nucleotides matching TRBD1. CDR3 size: 14 residues. CDR1 and CDR2 from the germline V gene are SGHRS and YFSETQ. This chain's CDR3 is CASSFGTGQETQYF. Incomplete CDR3 DNA: TGCGCCAGCAGCTTTGGGACAGGGCAAGAGACG.

This clone was seen many times. The CDR3 goes on 3 residues after the read ends, and that part is filled in from the germline J gene. The gene calls are TRBV19 and TRBJ1-3; D is ambiguous. V lost 3 bases, J lost 0 bases, and 6 bases lay in between. The CDR3 is 14 amino acids. Germline lookup yields CDR1 LNHDA and CDR2 SQIVND (reference sequence). The CDR3 sequence: CASSMAPSGNTIYF. The sequenced part of the CDR3 DNA is TGTGCCAGTAGTATGGCACCCTCTGGAAACACC.

Ten or more counts support this clone. The read ends 3 residues early relative to the CDR3; the germline J gene fills the gap. This chain uses TRBV5-6 with TRBJ1-2; possibly TRBD1 for D (6 bases). The CDR3 has 14 amino acids. Deletions cut 3 bases from V and 2 bases from J, with 11 bases between. Germline loops: CDR1 SGHDT, CDR2 YYEEEE. Partial CDR3 DNA: TGTGCCAGCAGCTCAATCGACAGGAACTATGGC. It yields the protein CASSSIDRNYG. The whole CDR3 sequence is CASSSIDRNYGYTF.

This clone occurred many times. The read terminates 3 residues ahead of where the CDR3 ends, so the germline J gene completes it. The chain couples TRBV4-2 to TRBJ2-1; 10 bases are a match to TRBD2. The CDR3 length is 14 residues. In germline, CDR1 is LGHNA, CDR2 YNFKEQ. J lost 9 bases, V lost 5 bases, and 7 bases had no gene match. CDR3 amino acids: CASSELAGSSEQFF. Partial CDR3 DNA: TGTGCCAGCAGCGAACTAGCGGGGTCATCTGAG.

This clone came up many times. The CDR3 is cut off 3 residues early in the read; its end comes from the germline J gene. V is TRBV6-2 or TRBV6-3 and J is TRBJ2-1, with 13 bases lining up with TRBD2. This CDR3 region has 17 residues. Germline values: CDR1 MNHEY, CDR2 SVGEGT. V dropped 0 bases and J dropped 5; count of bases not matched to a gene: 4. The part of the CDR3 DNA that was read is TGTGCCAGCAGTTACTCGTCTGGACTAGCGGGGGACAATGAG. Encoded protein: CASSYSSGLAGDNE. The full-length CDR3 reads as CASSYSSGLAGDNEQFF.

This clone was detected ten times or more. The read falls 3 residues short of the CDR3 end, and the missing part is taken from the germline J gene. The chain recombines TRBV30 with TRBJ2-3; D is possibly TRBD2 (6 bases). The CDR3 is 14 residues long. V dropped 1 base and J dropped 3 bases, with 11 bases sitting between them. Per germline, CDR1 GTSNPN and CDR2 SVGIG (reference sequence). CDR3 protein: CAWSALGGTDTQYF. The DNA read from the CDR3 is TGTGCCTGGAGTGCCCTCGGAGGGACAGATACG.

This clone has a handful of counts. A read error may produce the germline difference seen at one junction end. The read comes to an end 3 residues before the CDR3 does, leaving the germline J gene to fill in the end. This sample also contains other DNA sequences that code for the same CDR3. The gene calls are TRBV7-6 and TRBJ1-3; TRBD1 agrees at 7 bases. CDR3 length: 17 residues. CDR1 is SGHVS, CDR2 FNYEAQ, per germline. CDR3 DNA (partial): TGTGCCAGCAGCTTAGCCCTGAGGGGGCCCTCTGGAAACACG. This sequence encodes CASSLALRGPSGNT. The entire CDR3 protein is CASSLALRGPSGNTIYF.

This clone was detected only a few times. Coverage ceases 3 residues before the CDR3 finishes, and the germline J gene fills in the end. The gene calls are TRBV19 and TRBJ1-5; TRBD1 matches at 8 bases. This CDR3 contains 16 residues. Losses at the gene ends were 3 bases for V and 5 bases for J; bases not matched to a gene: 9. Germline lookup yields CDR1 LNHDA and CDR2 SQIVND (reference sequence). The CDR3 here is CASSIPGQGYDQPQHF. CDR3 bases read: TGTGCCAGTAGTATTCCCGGACAGGGTTATGATCAGCCC.

This clone has ten or more counts. From the germline J gene comes the end of the CDR3, since the read stops 3 residues before it. The rearrangement uses TRBV5-1 and TRBJ2-1, with TRBD2 identical over 12 bases. V lost 1 base, J lost 5 bases, and 1 base stayed unmatched. The germline CDR1 and CDR2 sequences are SGHRS and YFSETQ. The CDR3 totals 15 residues. The sequenced CDR3 bases are TGCGCCAGCAGCTTGCTAGCGGGAGGGGACAATGAG. Translating it yields CASSLLAGGDNE. The full CDR3 is CASSLLAGGDNEQFF.

The table lists this clone with many counts. Sequencing ends 3 residues short of the CDR3 end; the germline J gene provides the rest. V usage is TRBV6-4 and J usage is TRBJ2-3; 7 bases are shared with TRBD2. The germline gives CDR1 MRHNA, CDR2 SNTAGT. J gave up 2 bases and V 3 bases, and 5 bases lay outside the gene matches. The CDR3 has 15 residues. CDR3 amino acids: CASSEFGTITDTQYF. CDR3 DNA (partial): TGTGCCAGCAGTGAGTTTGGGACTATCACAGATACG.

This clone was seen a few times. This sequence may be a read error, since a much larger clone differs from it by one base. The sequence runs out 3 residues before the end of the CDR3; the remainder is reconstructed from the germline J gene. The chain links TRBV19 to TRBJ1-4, with TRBD1 matching 11 bases. In germline, CDR1 is LNHDA, CDR2 SQIVND (reference sequence). The length of the CDR3 is 18 residues. The CDR3 loop reads CASSVIGQGAIGANVLFF. The part of the CDR3 DNA that was read is TGTGCCAGTAGTGTGATTGGACAGGGGGCGATTGGGGCCAACGTA.

This clone was counted many times. Sequencing ends 3 residues short of the CDR3 end; the germline J gene provides the rest. The chain links TRBV20-1 to TRBJ1-4, with D uncertain. Per germline, CDR1 DFQATT and CDR2 SNEGSKA (reference sequence). Trimming shortened V by 0 bases and J by 4 bases, and 18 bases separated the two germline ends. This CDR3 is built from 17 residues. The DNA read from the CDR3 is TGCAGTGCTAGAGATTTTTCGCAGGCAACCCTTAATGAAAAA. It is translated as CSARDFSQATLNEK. The entire CDR3 reads CSARDFSQATLNEKLFF.

This clone appeared many times. The CDR3 end lies 3 residues beyond the end of the read and is filled in from the germline J gene. The chain joins TRBV20-1 to TRBJ2-5, with a tentative D call TRBD2 (6 bases). The germline gives CDR1 DFQATT, CDR2 SNEGSKA (reference sequence). V was clipped by 7 bases and J by 4 bases, with 16 bases between them. This CDR3 is built from 13 residues. The sequenced part of the CDR3 DNA is TGCAGTGTTCTGCAGCCAGCGGGAGAGACC. It is translated as CSVLQPAGET. The whole CDR3 is CSVLQPAGETQYF.

This clone has ten or more counts. The read ends 3 residues early relative to the CDR3; the germline J gene fills the gap. This chain connects TRBV18 to TRBJ2-7, with D perhaps TRBD1 (5 bases). Germline CDR1 and CDR2: KGHSH and LQKENI. The CDR3 totals 15 residues. With 2 bases removed from V and 6 bases from J, the gap between germline ends came to 17 bases. The sequenced part of the CDR3 DNA is TGTGCCAGCTCACCAATTAGCAGGGCCTTCGGCGAG. As protein: CASSPISRAFGE. The complete CDR3 protein is CASSPISRAFGEQYF.

This clone was picked up a small number of times. The CDR3 end is not reached by the read, which stops 3 residues before it; the germline J gene fills it in. The chain joins TRBV30 to TRBJ1-5; D remains unclear. V gave up 2 bases and J gave up 1 base, with 12 bases separating them. CDR3 length: 15 residues. Per germline, CDR1 GTSNPN and CDR2 SVGIG (reference sequence). The part of the CDR3 DNA that was read is TGTGCCTGGAGTATCGCGGCCGCGAGCAATCAGCCC. The encoded protein is CAWSIAAASNQP. The entire CDR3 sequence reads CAWSIAAASNQPQHF.

The table lists this clone with many counts. Read sequence stops 3 residues before the CDR3 end, and the germline J gene provides the missing end. V usage is TRBV5-1 and J usage is TRBJ2-1; 8 bases align to TRBD2. The CDR3 loop spans 14 amino acids. Germline V gene lookup returns CDR1 SGHRS and CDR2 YFSETQ. Trimming took 1 base from V and 5 from J; bases not matched to a gene: 2. Partial CDR3 DNA: TGCGCCAGCAGCTTGACTAGCGGTAACAATGAG. Encoded protein: CASSLTSGNNE. The whole CDR3 is CASSLTSGNNEQFF.

This clone was detected only a few times. The read stops 3 residues short of the end of the CDR3; the missing end is completed from the germline J gene. The rearrangement joins TRBV7-9 to TRBJ2-7; possibly TRBD1 for D (5 bases). The CDR3 extends over 14 amino acids. Germline V gives CDR1 SEHNR, CDR2 FQNEAQ (reference sequence). The V end lost 2 bases, the J end lost 2 bases, and 10 bases lay between the germline ends. The CDR3 bases that were read are TGTGCCAGCAGCTTACAGGGAAACCCCTACGAG. The encoded protein is CASSLQGNPYE. The CDR3 reads in full as CASSLQGNPYEQYF.

This clone was detected many times. The read ends 3 residues before the CDR3 terminus; that terminus is restored from the germline J gene. The chain recombines TRBV7-3 with TRBJ2-3, with 9 bases aligning to TRBD2. Germline CDR1 is SGHTA and CDR2 is FQGTGA. CDR3 length: 17 amino acids. With 0 bases clipped from V and 5 bases from J, the junction kept 9 bases outside the gene matches. CDR3 DNA (partial): TGTGCCAGCAGCTTAACGGGGGGTTTAGCGGGAGAAGATACG. It codes for CASSLTGGLAGEDT. The CDR3 reads in full as CASSLTGGLAGEDTQYF.

Only a few counts were recorded for this clone. The missing CDR3 end, 3 residues past where the read stops, is filled in from the germline J gene. This sequence joins TRBV23-1 and TRBJ2-2; tentative D call: TRBD1 (5 bases). TRBV23-1 counts as an open reading frame of uncertain function. The CDR3 contains 18 residues. The CDR3 bases that were read are TGCGCCAGCAACCCCATTAAAGTACAGGAAGGGAATAATTCACCG. Translating it yields CASNPIKVQEGNNSP. The CDR3, in full, reads CASNPIKVQEGNNSPLFF.

In this sample, this clone turned up many times. The DNA ends 3 residues before the CDR3 does, and the rest of the CDR3 is filled in from the germline J gene. The gene calls are TRBV14 and TRBJ2-2; no reliable D call. The CDR3 has 13 residues. Between the trimmed V and J ends, which lost 4 bases and 7 bases, there was a span of 10 bases. CDR1 SGHDN and CDR2 FVKESK come from the germline V gene. CDR3 DNA, as far as it was read: TGTGCCAGCAGCCCCCGGGTGGGCGGGGAG. Amino acid sequence: CASSPRVGGE. The CDR3 reads in full as CASSPRVGGELFF.

This clone was seen repeatedly, ten times or more. The sequenced fragment ends 3 residues before the CDR3 boundary, so the rest is inferred from the germline J gene. The rearrangement links TRBV5-1 to TRBJ1-5; possible D gene TRBD1, 6 bases. The CDR3 has 14 residues. The germline V gene encodes CDR1 SGHRS and CDR2 YFSETQ. V shed 2 bases and J shed 5 bases, with 11 bases lying between them. The CDR3 reads CASSLLGADQPQHF. Incomplete CDR3 DNA: TGCGCCAGCAGCTTATTGGGGGCTGATCAGCCC.

This clone was detected ten times or more. The read is 3 residues too short to cover the CDR3 end, so that end is filled in from the germline J gene. V usage is TRBV6-2 or TRBV6-3 and J usage is TRBJ2-7; 9 positions match TRBD1. CDR3 length equals 14 residues. Germline CDR1 reads MNHEY; CDR2 reads SVGEGT. V lost 6 bases to trimming and J lost 3 bases; unmatched junction nucleotides: 6. The CDR3 loop is CASRDTGGFYEQYF. CDR3 DNA, as far as it was read: TGTGCCAGCAGGGATACAGGGGGCTTCTACGAG.

This clone was found many times. The read falls 3 residues short of the CDR3 end, and the missing part is taken from the germline J gene. This chain connects TRBV7-3 to TRBJ1-1; the match to TRBD1 covers 12 bases. V lost 4 bases and J lost 2; bases outside the gene matches: 2. Germline V gene lookup returns CDR1 SGHTA and CDR2 FQGTGA. CDR3 length equals 15 residues. CDR3 DNA (partial): TGTGCCAGCAGCTGGGACAGGGGGCCTAACACTGAA. Encoded protein: CASSWDRGPNTE. From start to end, the CDR3 is CASSWDRGPNTEAFF.

This clone was observed a handful of times. Read coverage stops 3 residues before the CDR3 terminus; the germline J gene supplies the remainder. This chain connects TRBV7-6 to TRBJ1-5, with D possibly TRBD1 on 5 matching bases. Germline CDR1 and CDR2: SGHVS and FNYEAQ. The CDR3 covers 17 residues. Trimming shortened V by 1 base and J by 2 bases, and 15 bases separated the two germline ends. The part of the CDR3 DNA that was read is TGTGCCAGCAGCTTAGGCCCGCGGGGGTATGGCAATCAGCCC. Protein: CASSLGPRGYGNQP. The whole CDR3 protein is CASSLGPRGYGNQPQHF.

This clone appeared many times. The read comes to an end 3 residues before the CDR3 does, leaving the germline J gene to fill in the end. The chain couples TRBV10-3 to TRBJ1-1, with D unclear. Trimming removed 9 bases from V and 1 base from J, with 6 bases in between. Germline CDR1 is ENHRY and CDR2 is SYGVKD. CDR3 length equals 11 residues. CDR3 DNA (partial): TGTGCCATACAGCAGAACACTGAA. Protein product: CAIQQNTE. The CDR3, in full, reads CAIQQNTEAFF.

This clone was found many times. The CDR3 is CASSLAEVAGDTQYF. CDR3 DNA, as far as it was read: TGCGCCAGCAGCTTGGCCGAGGTAGCGGGAGATACG. This sequence joins TRBV5-1 and TRBJ2-3, with 7 positions matching TRBD2. The DNA ends 3 residues before the CDR3 does, and the rest of the CDR3 is filled in from the germline J gene. V dropped 0 bases and J dropped 5; count of bases not matched to a gene: 6. The CDR3 loop spans 15 amino acids. Germline V lookup: CDR1 SGHRS, CDR2 YFSETQ.